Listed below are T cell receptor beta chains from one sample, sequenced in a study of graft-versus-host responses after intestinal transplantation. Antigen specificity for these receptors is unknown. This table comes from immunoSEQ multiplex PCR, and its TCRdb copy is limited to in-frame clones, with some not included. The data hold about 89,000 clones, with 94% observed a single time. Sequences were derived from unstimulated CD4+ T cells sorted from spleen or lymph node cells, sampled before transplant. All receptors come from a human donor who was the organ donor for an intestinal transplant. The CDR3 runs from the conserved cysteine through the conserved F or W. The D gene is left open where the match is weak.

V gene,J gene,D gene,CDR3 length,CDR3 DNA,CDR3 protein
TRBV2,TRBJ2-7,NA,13,TGTGCCAGCCTTAGACTAGGATCCTCCGAGCAGTACTTC,CASLRLGSSEQYF
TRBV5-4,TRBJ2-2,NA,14,TGTGCCAGCAGCTTGGAGCAGGGCACCGGGGAGCTGTTTTTT,CASSLEQGTGELFF
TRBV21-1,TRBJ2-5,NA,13,TGTGCCAGCAGCACAACAGGGGGAGAGACCCAGTACTTC,CASSTTGGETQYF
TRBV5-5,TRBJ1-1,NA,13,TGTGCCAGCAGCCCGCAGGAAGGAGGGTGGGCTTTCTTT,CASSPQEGGWAFF
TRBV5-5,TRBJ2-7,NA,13,TGTGCCAGCAACCCAGGGAGCGGCCACGAGCAGTACTTC,CASNPGSGHEQYF
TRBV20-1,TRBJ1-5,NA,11,TGCAGTGCTAGAGTCTTACGGTCCCAGCATTTT,CSARVLRSQHF
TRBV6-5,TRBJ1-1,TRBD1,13,TGTGCCAGCAGGTGGACAGGGAACACTGAAGCTTTCTTT,CASRWTGNTEAFF
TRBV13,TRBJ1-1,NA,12,TGTGCCAGCAGCCTTCGAGATCTAGGAGCTTTCTTT,CASSLRDLGAFF
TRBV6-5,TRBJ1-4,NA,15,TGTGCCAGCAGTTACTCCGGGGGGCGAAGTGAAAAACTGTTTTTT,CASSYSGGRSEKLFF
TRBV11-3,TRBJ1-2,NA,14,TGTGCCAGCAGCTTTGATTACAGGGAGGGTGGCTACACCTTC,CASSFDYREGGYTF
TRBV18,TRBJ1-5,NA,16,TGTGCCAGCTCACCAGGGGACATACGACTAAATCAGCCCCAGCATTTT,CASSPGDIRLNQPQHF
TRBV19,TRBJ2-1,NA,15,TGTGCCAGCGGACCTATGAGGAGCTCCTACAATGAGCAGTTCTTC,CASGPMRSSYNEQFF
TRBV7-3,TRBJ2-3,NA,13,TGTGCCAGCAGCTTACAGGGGACAGATACGCAGTATTTT,CASSLQGTDTQYF
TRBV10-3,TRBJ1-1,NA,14,TGTGCCATCAGTGAGTCGGGGGGTGGCACTGAAGCTTTCTTT,CAISESGGGTEAFF
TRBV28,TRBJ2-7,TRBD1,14,TGTGCCAGCAGTTTCCGGGACAGGTCCTACGAGCAGTACTTC,CASSFRDRSYEQYF
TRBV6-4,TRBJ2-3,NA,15,TGTGCCAGCAGAAACTACCATTCTAGCACAGATACGCAGTATTTT,CASRNYHSSTDTQYF
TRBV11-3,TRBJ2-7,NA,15,TGTGCCAGCAGCTCACCCTCGGACAAATCCTACGAGCAGTACTTC,CASSSPSDKSYEQYF
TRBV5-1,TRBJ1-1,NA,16,TGCGCCAGCAGCTCCGTCGGGGGGCGAGCCGACACTGAAGCTTTCTTT,CASSSVGGRADTEAFF
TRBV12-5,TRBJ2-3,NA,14,TGTGCTAGTGGTTTTGTGGATAGCACAGATACGCAGTATTTT,CASGFVDSTDTQYF
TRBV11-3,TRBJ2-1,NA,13,TGTGCCAGCAGCTTAGATGTTGGACATGAGCAGTTCTTC,CASSLDVGHEQFF
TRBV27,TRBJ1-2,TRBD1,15,TGTGCCAGCAGTTCCCCAGGGGGCGCGAGGAATGGCTACACCTTC,CASSSPGGARNGYTF
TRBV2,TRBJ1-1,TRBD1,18,TGTGCCAGCAGTGATGGAGAATTTTGGGACAGGGGAGTCACTGAAGCTTTCTTT,CASSDGEFWDRGVTEAFF
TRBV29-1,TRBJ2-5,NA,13,TGCAGCGTTGATAAGGATAACCAAGAGACCCAGTACTTC,CSVDKDNQETQYF
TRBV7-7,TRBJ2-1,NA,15,TGTGCTAGCAGCTTGGGCCTAGGTGCCTACAATGAGCAGTTCTTC,CASSLGLGAYNEQFF
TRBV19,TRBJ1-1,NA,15,TGTGCCAGTAGTATAGGAGGCAGAGAAAACACTGAAGCTTTCTTT,CASSIGGRENTEAFF
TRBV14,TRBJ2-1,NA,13,TGTGCCAGCAGCCCAAAGTGGGATTACGAGCAGTTCTTC,CASSPKWDYEQFF
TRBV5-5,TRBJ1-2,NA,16,TGTGCCAGCAGCCGGGGCCCTATACAGGGTGTTTACGGCTACACCTTC,CASSRGPIQGVYGYTF